Following are 26 T cell receptor beta chains from one sample sequenced in a study of beta chain features in type 1 diabetes. The study reverse transcribed the entire isolated RNA, so it sequenced expressed TCRB transcripts. TCRdb's copy holds only in-frame clones and misses some; the assay was immunoSEQ multiplex PCR. This sample has hundreds of thousands of clones, with roughly 31% found just once. Material for sequencing was naive CD4+ T cells from blood. Receptor source: a man aged 18 to 30 in good health.

This clone came up a few times. The rearrangement links TRBV28 to TRBJ2-7; D ambiguous. V was pared by 1 base and J by 9 bases, with 13 bases between. This CDR3 comprises 13 residues. The germline gives CDR1 MDHEN, CDR2 SYDVKM. Here the CDR3 DNA reads TGTGCCAGCAGTTTATCGGCGGCTCGATGGCAGTACTTC. Translation gives CASSLSAARWQYF.

The rearrangement links TRBV18 to TRBJ2-7; 10 bases are a match to TRBD2. This CDR3 is built from 14 residues. In germline, CDR1 is KGHSH, CDR2 LQKENI. J lost 0 bases, V lost 6 bases, and 2 bases had no gene match. The CDR3 sequence is CASSPSGSSYEQYF. The CDR3 DNA reads as TGTGCCAGCTCCCCTAGCGGGAGCTCCTACGAGCAGTACTTC. Drawing the rest from reference TRBV18 and TRBJ2-7, the complete variable domain is NAGVMQNPRHLVRRRGQEARLRCSPMKGHSHVYWYRQLPEEGLKFMVYLQKENIIDESGMPKERFSAEFPKEGPSILRIQQVVRGDSAAYFCASSPSGSSYEQYFGPGTRLTVT.

This clone was recorded a few times. The chain is built from TRBV25-1 and TRBJ2-7; maybe TRBD2 (6 bases). V was clipped by 8 bases and J by 3 bases, with 23 bases between them. In germline, CDR1 is MGHDK, CDR2 SYGVNS. The CDR3 sequence is 16 residues long. The CDR3 coding sequence is TGTGCCAGCTCCCGGTCCGGCGGGACGGGGTACTACGAGCAGTACTTC. This encodes CASSRSGGTGYYEQYF.

V and J are TRBV5-6 and TRBJ2-5; D tentatively fits TRBD1 or TRBD2 (5 bases each). Germline CDR1 is SGHDT and CDR2 is YYEEEE. V dropped 1 base and J dropped 4 bases, with 8 bases sitting between them. The CDR3 is 13 residues long. CDR3 sequence reads: CASSLRGGETQYF. The CDR3 DNA reads as TGTGCCAGCAGCTTGCGTGGGGGAGAGACCCAGTACTTC.

The sample holds a few counts of this clone. This rearrangement joins TRBV10-3 to TRBJ2-2, with 10 positions matching TRBD2. After removal of 10 bases from V and 3 bases from J, the junction contained 8 bases not matched to a gene. This CDR3 is 15 amino acids long. In germline, CDR1 is ENHRY, CDR2 SYGVKD. CDR3 in DNA: TGTGCCACGGAGCGGGAGGGCCCTTACACCGGGGAGCTGTTTTTT. It encodes CATEREGPYTGELFF.

The chain carries TRBV30 and TRBJ2-2; the D is unclear. Germline assignment: CDR1 GTSNPN and CDR2 SVGIG (reference sequence). This CDR3 has 14 residues. The germline V and J ends were trimmed by 3 bases and 1 base, with 9 bases remaining between them. CDR3 DNA: TGTGCCTGGAGGGTGGTGTGGAACACCGGGGAGCTGTTTTTT. Residues: CAWRVVWNTGELFF.

This clone was observed a few times. This chain uses TRBV9 with TRBJ2-1, with no clear D. Trimming took off 0 bases at V and 10 bases at J, with 14 bases between the two ends. In germline, CDR1 is SGDLS, CDR2 YYNGEE. The CDR3 contains 14 residues. CDR3 protein: CASSVAGRPGEQFF. Here the CDR3 DNA reads TGTGCCAGCAGCGTAGCCGGGCGGCCTGGGGAGCAGTTCTTC.

This clone showed up just a few times. J is TRBJ1-5 and V is TRBV4-1, with no clear D. CDR1 is MGHRA and CDR2 is YSYEKL in the germline V gene. The V and J ends lost 4 bases and 8 bases respectively, with 15 bases between them. The CDR3 sequence is 14 residues long. CDR3 in DNA: TGCGCCAGCAGCCTCCCCTTGGGCCACGAGCCCCAGCATTTT. Its protein product is CASSLPLGHEPQHF.

The rearrangement links TRBV10-3 to TRBJ1-2; 7 bases match TRBD1. CDR3 length equals 14 residues. The V segment lost 6 bases and the J segment 5 bases; nucleotides outside the gene matches: 9. Germline-derived CDR1 and CDR2 are ENHRY and SYGVKD. The CDR3 here is CAIRGTEEGYGYTF. DNA of the CDR3: TGTGCCATCAGAGGGACAGAGGAGGGGTATGGCTACACCTTC.

This clone came up once. V usage is TRBV4-3 and J usage is TRBJ2-2; 10 bases line up with TRBD2. The junction had 8 bases not matched to a gene; V was cut back by 0 bases and J by 4 bases. CDR1 is LGHNA and CDR2 is YSLEER in the germline V gene. The CDR3 sequence is 18 residues long. The CDR3, as DNA: TGCGCCAGCAGCCAAGATCACCTAGCGGGAGTTGGCACCGGGGAGCTGTTTTTT. The encoded protein is CASSQDHLAGVGTGELFF.

This clone was seen more than once but under ten times. The V and J genes are TRBV15 and TRBJ2-7; 10 bases map to TRBD2. Germline-derived CDR1 and CDR2 are LNHNV and YYDKDF (reference sequence). The length of the CDR3 is 16 residues. J was trimmed by 1 base and V by 0 bases; bases with no gene match: 3. CDR3 sequence (DNA): TGTGCCACCAGCAGAGATAGCGGGAGGTCGTCCTACGAGCAGTACTTC. It is translated as CATSRDSGRSSYEQYF.

As for this clone: The same CDR3 also results from other DNA sequences found in this sample. The chain recombines TRBV10-3 with TRBJ2-3; D is uncertain. From germline, CDR1 is ENHRY and CDR2 SYGVKD. V was pared by 6 bases and J by 6 bases, with 7 bases between. The CDR3 contains 11 residues. CDR3 protein: CAISAGDTQYF. CDR3 DNA: TGTGCCATCAGCGCTGGGGATACGCAGTATTTT.

The J gene is TRBJ2-7, the V gene TRBV7-2, with D hard to call. The CDR3 is made up of 12 amino acids. Trimming removed 3 bases at V and 4 bases at J, with 7 bases between. The germline V gene has CDR1 SGHTA and CDR2 FQGNSA. CDR3 amino acids: CASSFLGYEQYF. The CDR3 DNA reads TGTGCCAGCAGCTTCCTAGGATACGAGCAGTACTTC.

V is TRBV28 and J is TRBJ2-3; unclear D gene. Trimming shortened V by 6 bases and J by 4 bases, and 17 bases separated the two germline ends. The germline V gene encodes CDR1 MDHEN and CDR2 SYDVKM. This CDR3 spans 15 amino acids. CDR3 in DNA: TGTGCCAGCAGAATTTTCTCCGACCCTCCAGATACGCAGTATTTT. Its translation is CASRIFSDPPDTQYF.

This clone was observed a few times. The rearrangement joins TRBV9 to TRBJ2-3; tentatively, D is TRBD1 (5 bases). V lost 0 bases and J 6 bases, leaving 14 bases between the germline ends. From germline, CDR1 is SGDLS and CDR2 YYNGEE. The length of the CDR3 is 15 residues. The CDR3 coding sequence is TGTGCCAGCAGCGTAGACGGCAGGGTGGAGGATACGCAGTATTTT. Translation gives CASSVDGRVEDTQYF.

This sequence joins TRBV29-1 and TRBJ2-7; unclear D gene. V was trimmed by 0 bases and J by 0 bases, leaving 9 bases between them. Germline CDR1 reads SQVTM; CDR2 reads ANQGSEA. CDR3 length equals 14 residues. This CDR3 is CSVEDTVYSYEQYF. For the CDR3, the DNA is TGCAGCGTTGAAGACACAGTGTACTCCTACGAGCAGTACTTC.

This chain links TRBV18 with TRBJ2-1, with D tentatively TRBD2 (7 bases). There are 15 residues in the CDR3. From germline, CDR1 is KGHSH and CDR2 LQKENI. Trimming removed 3 bases at V and 0 bases at J, with 9 bases between. The CDR3 coding sequence is TGTGCCAGCTCACCGGGAGGGGGCTCCTACAATGAGCAGTTCTTC. Translation gives CASSPGGGSYNEQFF.

The chain couples TRBV30 to TRBJ2-2; perhaps TRBD1 as D (6 bases). The germline V gene encodes CDR1 GTSNPN and CDR2 SVGIG (reference sequence). The germline V and J ends were trimmed by 2 bases and 4 bases, with 17 bases remaining between them. The CDR3 loop spans 16 amino acids. The CDR3 region is CAWSRVRTVSTGELFF. The CDR3 DNA is TGTGCCTGGAGTAGAGTCAGGACAGTCAGCACCGGGGAGCTGTTTTTT.

This clone turned up a few times. The V call is TRBV10-3, the J call TRBJ2-7; TRBD1 or TRBD2 may be the D gene (6 bases each). Deletions cut 6 bases from V and 4 bases from J, with 19 bases between. The CDR3 extends over 15 amino acids. Germline V gives CDR1 ENHRY, CDR2 SYGVKD. The CDR3 sequence: CAIREGLGQPYEQYF. CDR3 nucleotides: TGTGCCATCAGGGAGGGCCTCGGACAGCCTTACGAGCAGTACTTC.

The chain recombines TRBV18 with TRBJ2-7; D is undetermined. Trimming cost V 2 bases and J 2 bases, with 10 bases left between them. The germline CDR1 and CDR2 sequences are KGHSH and LQKENI. The length of the CDR3 is 14 residues. The CDR3 reads CASSPAAYAYEQYF. The CDR3 DNA reads TGTGCCAGCTCACCAGCAGCATACGCCTACGAGCAGTACTTC.

V is TRBV5-4 and J is TRBJ2-5; D call uncertain. Trimming removed 2 bases at V and 2 bases at J, with 4 bases between. The CDR3 has 12 residues. CDR1 and CDR2 (germline): SGHNT, YYREEE (reference sequence). Here the CDR3 reads CASSLRQETQYF. CDR3 DNA: TGTGCCAGCAGCTTACGACAAGAGACCCAGTACTTC.

V usage is TRBV29-1 and J usage is TRBJ2-5, with 8 bases fitting TRBD2. The CDR3 totals 13 residues. Germline V gives CDR1 SQVTM, CDR2 ANQGSEA. The ends lost 4 bases at V and 4 bases at J; junction bases unmatched: 5. CDR3 nucleotide sequence: TGCAGCGTTGCCGGGAGGGCCCCAGAGACCCAGTACTTC. Its translation is CSVAGRAPETQYF.

This clone was counted between two and nine times. A read error may account for a junction end that differs from germline. V and J are TRBV7-2 and TRBJ2-3; 10 nucleotides agree with TRBD2. The CDR3 is 17 residues long. Germline CDR1 is SGHTA and CDR2 is FQGNSA. The CDR3, as DNA: TGTGCCAGCAGCGTAGCCGGGACTAGCGCGTTCACAGATACGCAGTATTTT. It encodes CASSVAGTSAFTDTQYF.

V and J are TRBV4-2 and TRBJ2-3; tentatively, D is TRBD2 (5 bases). The ends were cut back, 0 bases at V and 2 bases at J, with 15 bases in the middle. This CDR3 has 17 residues. Per the germline V gene, CDR1 is LGHNA and CDR2 is YNFKEQ. CDR3 sequence: CASSQEAVAGITDTQYF. In DNA, the CDR3 is TGTGCCAGCAGCCAAGAAGCGGTAGCTGGGATCACAGATACGCAGTATTTT.

V and J are TRBV4-2 and TRBJ2-3; D perhaps matches TRBD2 (5 bases). CDR1 and CDR2 from the germline V gene are LGHNA and YNFKEQ. Trimming took off 0 bases at V and 10 bases at J, with 14 bases between the two ends. The CDR3 runs to 14 residues. In DNA form, the CDR3 reads TGTGCCAGCAGCCAAGATTGGACGGGGAGTCCGCAGTATTTT. It translates to CASSQDWTGSPQYF.

J is TRBJ2-1 and V is TRBV29-1; 13 bases match TRBD2. V shed 5 bases, J shed 9 bases, and the junction held 10 bases outside the gene matches. From germline, CDR1 is SQVTM and CDR2 ANQGSEA. The CDR3 covers 15 residues. For the CDR3, the DNA is TGCAGCGTTTACGGGACTAGCGGGATGGGAGGTGAGCAGTTCTTC. Protein sequence: CSVYGTSGMGGEQFF.